This T cell receptor beta chain was recorded in a study of vaccination and CD4 T cells after COVID-19. Looking at the study overall: Convalescent patients gave post-COVID blood a median about 91 days post-diagnosis, range 35 to 161.

V dropped 0 bases and J dropped 0 bases, with 9 bases sitting between them. CDR3 length: 15 amino acids. Germline V lookup: CDR1 DFQATT, CDR2 SNEGSKA (reference sequence). Treatment noted: approximately 10-day PBMC culture with coronavirus spike peptide pools or control peptides (ViraFEST assay). Sequence data for DNA of cultured CD4+ T cells were generated by the Oncomine TCR Beta short-read assay. TCRdb used MiXCR to reprocess the PCR reads, holding one entry per CDR3 protein. This sample has fewer than 15,000 distinct CDR3 sequences, with roughly three fifths found just once. This clonotype is labeled medium-sized (0.01 to 0.1%). Antigen specificity is unknown.

The gene calls are TRBV20-1 and TRBJ1-5, with D uncertain. The sample comprised CD4+ T cells from blood, cultured in vitro. The source of this sequence is a human donor who had recovered from COVID-19. CDR3 sequence: CSARDDRYSNQPQHF. Written as DNA, the CDR3 is TGCAGTGCTAGAGATGATAGATATAGCAATCAGCCCCAGCATTTT.